Shown below are 21 T cell receptor beta chains from a single sample sequenced in a study of blood T cell repertoires in COVID-19. The protocol was immunoSEQ multiplex PCR, while the TCRdb copy is restricted to in-frame clones and leaves out a portion. The sample lists about 480,000 clones; roughly 88% were seen once. Sample: peripheral blood. Receptors originate from a woman between 45 and 60 years old with COVID-19, enrolled during active disease.

J is TRBJ1-6 and V is TRBV11-1; 8 bases map to TRBD1. With 5 bases clipped from V and 8 bases from J, the junction kept 5 bases outside the gene matches. Germline CDR1 is SGHAT and CDR2 is FQDESV (reference sequence). This CDR3 region has 14 residues. CDR3: CASSTRTGYSPLHF. The CDR3, as DNA: TGTGCCAGCAGCACGAGGACAGGGTATTCACCCCTCCACTTT.

This chain connects TRBV5-8 to TRBJ1-5; 7 nucleotides agree with TRBD1. The ends lost 2 bases at V and 2 bases at J; junction bases unmatched: 10. The CDR3 totals 17 residues. Germline CDR1 is SGHTS and CDR2 is YDEGEE. The CDR3 nucleotides are TGTGCCAGCAGCTTAGACAGGGTTTTGGGTGGCAATCAGCCCCAGCATTTT. Its protein product is CASSLDRVLGGNQPQHF.

This chain uses TRBV28 with TRBJ2-2; a weak D match, TRBD1 (5 bases). Germline lookup yields CDR1 MDHEN and CDR2 SYDVKM. Trimming removed 0 bases at V and 7 bases at J, with 9 bases between. The CDR3 runs 14 residues. The CDR3 coding sequence is TGTGCCAGCAGTTTATGGGGGCGCAGCGGGGAGCTGTTTTTT. Amino acids: CASSLWGRSGELFF.

The chain carries TRBV4-2 and TRBJ2-1, with TRBD2 identical over 7 bases. Unmatched junction bases numbered 6, after V lost 0 bases and J lost 13 bases. This CDR3 has 13 amino acids. Per the germline V gene, CDR1 is LGHNA and CDR2 is YNFKEQ. CDR3 in amino acids: CASSQDGGGGQFF. The CDR3 bases are TGTGCCAGCAGCCAAGATGGGGGGGGAGGACAGTTCTTC.

A word on this clone: Mismatch with germline at one junction end may stem from a read error. The rearrangement joins TRBV6-1 to TRBJ1-1, with D maybe TRBD1 (5 bases). The CDR3 contains 13 residues. CDR1 and CDR2 from the germline V gene are MNHNS and SASEGT. CDR3 residues: CASSEESATGGFF. CDR3 in DNA: TGTGCCAGCAGTGAAGAAAGCGCGACCGGGGGTTTTTTT.

The chain recombines TRBV30 with TRBJ1-4; no definite D call. Per germline, CDR1 GTSNPN and CDR2 SVGIG (reference sequence). Trimming removed 1 base at V and 3 bases at J, with 12 bases between. CDR3 length: 15 amino acids. CDR3 sequence reads: CAWSAFGEANEKLFF. In DNA form, the CDR3 reads TGTGCCTGGAGTGCTTTCGGGGAGGCTAATGAAAAACTGTTTTTT.

The chain joins TRBV5-1 to TRBJ2-2, with D hard to call. Per the germline V gene, CDR1 is SGHRS and CDR2 is YFSETQ. CDR3 size: 15 residues. The V and J ends lost 0 bases and 0 bases respectively, with 6 bases between them. The CDR3 DNA reads TGCGCCAGCAGCTTGGTATTAGCGAACACCGGGGAGCTGTTTTTT. It codes for CASSLVLANTGELFF.

The chain recombines TRBV30 with TRBJ1-3; D unresolved. The germline CDR1 and CDR2 sequences are GTSNPN and SVGIG (reference sequence). The CDR3 contains 11 residues. Deletions cut 4 bases from V and 7 bases from J, with 8 bases between. The CDR3 here is CAWNQMNTIYF. The CDR3 nucleotides are TGTGCCTGGAATCAAATGAACACCATATATTTT.

The chain has TRBV13 and TRBJ1-2; TRBD1 is a possible D gene (5 bases). V dropped 6 bases and J dropped 4 bases, with 9 bases sitting between them. The germline V gene encodes CDR1 PRHDT and CDR2 FYEKMQ (reference sequence). The CDR3 totals 12 residues. In DNA form, the CDR3 reads TGTGCCAGCAGTAGGGGACTCTATGGCTACACCTTC. Protein: CASSRGLYGYTF. Full variable domain (missing parts from reference TRBV13 and TRBJ1-2): AAGVIQSPRHLIKEKRETATLKCYPIPRHDTVYWYQQGPGQDPQFLISFYEKMQSDKGSIPDRFSAQQFSDYHSELNMSSLELGDSALYFCASSRGLYGYTFGSGTRLTVV.

The J gene is TRBJ2-1, the V gene TRBV9, with 13 bases that match TRBD2. The V gene end was trimmed by 0 bases and the J gene end by 1 base; junction bases not matched to a gene: 4. Germline CDR1 reads SGDLS; CDR2 reads YYNGEE. CDR3 length: 18 residues. The CDR3 DNA reads TGTGCCAGCAGCGTAGGGACTAGCGGGGGTCTATCCTACAATGAGCAGTTCTTC. Protein product: CASSVGTSGGLSYNEQFF.

Concerning this clone itself: Different DNA sequences within this sample yield the same CDR3. The chain links TRBV15 to TRBJ2-3; 12 bases align to TRBD2. V trimming: 0 bases; J trimming: 3 bases; junction bases outside the gene matches: 1. This CDR3 is 16 amino acids long. The germline V gene encodes CDR1 LNHNV and CDR2 YYDKDF (reference sequence). The CDR3: CATSRDLAGGTDTQYF. The CDR3 coding sequence is TGTGCCACCAGCAGAGATCTAGCGGGGGGGACAGATACGCAGTATTTT.

This clone was seen only a few times. The chain is built from TRBV19 and TRBJ2-2, with D uncertain. Germline-derived CDR1 and CDR2 are LNHDA and SQIVND (reference sequence). The CDR3 spans 13 residues. With 3 bases removed from V and 4 bases from J, the gap between germline ends came to 6 bases. CDR3 DNA: TGTGCCAGTAGTATTTTCGGCACCGGGGAGCTGTTTTTT. It yields the protein CASSIFGTGELFF.

The chain couples TRBV5-1 to TRBJ2-7; the match to TRBD2 covers 7 bases. The trim removed 0 bases at V and 4 bases at J, leaving 4 bases unmatched. Germline CDR1 SGHRS, CDR2 YFSETQ. This CDR3 is 14 amino acids long. CDR3 amino acids: CASSLGSGAYEQYF. CDR3 nucleotides: TGCGCCAGCAGCTTGGGCAGCGGGGCATACGAGCAGTACTTC.

The rearrangement joins TRBV30 to TRBJ2-2, with D perhaps TRBD1 (6 bases). V lost 0 bases and J 5 bases, leaving 10 bases between the germline ends. Per the germline V gene, CDR1 is GTSNPN and CDR2 is SVGIG (reference sequence). The CDR3 contains 14 residues. The CDR3 coding sequence is TGTGCCTGGAGTGTACAGCAGGGGACCGGGGAGCTGTTTTTT. This gives the protein CAWSVQQGTGELFF.

The rearrangement uses TRBV9 and TRBJ1-3, with TRBD1 identical over 7 bases. This CDR3 comprises 16 residues. J gave up 0 bases and V 3 bases, and 6 bases lay outside the gene matches. In germline, CDR1 is SGDLS, CDR2 YYNGEE. CDR3 coding DNA: TGTGCCAGCAGCGCCTCGACAGGGAGCTCTGGAAACACCATATATTTT. This gives the protein CASSASTGSSGNTIYF.

The rearrangement links TRBV29-1 to TRBJ1-1, with D hard to call. The CDR3 consists of 14 residues. V dropped 8 bases and J dropped 4 bases, with 20 bases sitting between them. The V gene's germline CDR1 is SQVTM and CDR2 ANQGSEA. Written as DNA, the CDR3 is TGCAGCTCAAAAGCGGCCCTTTTGGGCACTGAAGCTTTCTTT. This encodes CSSKAALLGTEAFF. Looking up the rest from reference TRBV29-1 and TRBJ1-1 gives the full variable domain: SAVISQKPSRDICQRGTSLTIQCQVDSQVTMMFWYRQQPGQSLTLIATANQGSEATYESGFVIDKFPISRPNLTFSTLTVSNMSPEDSSIYLCSSKAALLGTEAFFGQGTRLTVV.

The V and J genes are TRBV5-1 and TRBJ2-5; either TRBD1 or TRBD2 may fit D (6 bases each). The CDR3 is 16 residues long. CDR1 and CDR2 (germline): SGHRS, YFSETQ. The V and J ends lost 4 bases and 1 base respectively, with 17 bases between them. The CDR3 loop reads CASSLGGGARQETQYF. CDR3 DNA sequence: TGCGCCAGCAGCCTGGGGGGCGGAGCTCGCCAAGAGACCCAGTACTTC.

V usage is TRBV3-1 (or the pseudogene TRBV3-2) and J usage is TRBJ2-4, with 10 bases aligning to TRBD2. The CDR3 spans 15 residues. The junction had 2 bases not matched to a gene; V was cut back by 3 bases and J by 3 bases. Per the germline V gene, CDR1 is LGHDT and CDR2 is YNNKEL (reference sequence). The CDR3, as DNA: TGTGCCAGCAGCCATAGCGGGGGGAACAAAAACATTCAGTACTTC. This codes for CASSHSGGNKNIQYF.

V gene TRBV9 combines with J gene TRBJ1-1; possible D gene TRBD1, 5 bases. Germline CDR1 reads SGDLS; CDR2 reads YYNGEE. The CDR3 loop spans 15 amino acids. V was cut by 3 bases and J by 6 bases, with 18 bases left in between. The CDR3 nucleotides are TGTGCCAGCAGCGCCTCCTCGTGGGGGGGACCTGAAGCTTTCTTT. Protein sequence: CASSASSWGGPEAFF.

Concerning this clone itself: The same CDR3 also results from other DNA sequences found in this sample. The chain combines TRBV20-1 with TRBJ1-2; 8 bases agree with TRBD1. This CDR3 has 10 amino acids. The germline CDR1 and CDR2 sequences are DFQATT and SNEGSKA (reference sequence). The junction had 0 bases not matched to a gene; V was cut back by 6 bases and J by 6 bases. CDR3 nucleotides: TGCAGTGCGGACAGGGATGGCTACACCTTC. It specifies CSADRDGYTF.

This clone has only a few counts. The germline gene is not matched at one end of the junction; a read error may be the cause. The chain links TRBV29-1 to TRBJ1-1, with D possibly TRBD1 on 6 matching bases. The CDR3 contains 14 residues. The germline V gene encodes CDR1 SQVTM and CDR2 ANQGSEA. The CDR3 sequence is CSIEGGGAITEAFF. CDR3 bases: TGCAGCATTGAGGGGGGGGGAGCTATCACTGAAGCTTTCTTT. Using reference TRBV29-1 and TRBJ1-1 for the parts outside the CDR3, the full variable domain is SAVISQKPSRDICQRGTSLTIQCQVDSQVTMMFWYRQQPGQSLTLIATANQGSEATYESGFVIDKFPISRPNLTFSTLTVSNMSPEDSSIYLCSIEGGGAITEAFFGQGTRLTVV.